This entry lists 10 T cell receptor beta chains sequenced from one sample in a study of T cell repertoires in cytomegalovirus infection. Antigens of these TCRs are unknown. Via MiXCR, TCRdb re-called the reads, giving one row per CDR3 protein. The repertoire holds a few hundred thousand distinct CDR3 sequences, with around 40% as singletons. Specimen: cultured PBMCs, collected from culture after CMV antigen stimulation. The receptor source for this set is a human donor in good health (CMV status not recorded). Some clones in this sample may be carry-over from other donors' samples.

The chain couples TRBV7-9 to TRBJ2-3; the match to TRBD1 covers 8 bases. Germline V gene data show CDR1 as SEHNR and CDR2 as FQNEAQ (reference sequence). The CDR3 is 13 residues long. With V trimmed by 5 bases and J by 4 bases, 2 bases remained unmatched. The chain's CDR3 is CASSDRGPDTQYF. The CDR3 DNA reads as TGTGCCAGCAGCGACAGGGGCCCAGATACGCAGTATTTT.

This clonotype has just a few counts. This CDR3 reads CASSPAGGYGYTF. In nucleotides, the CDR3 is TGTGCCAGCAGTCCTGCAGGGGGCTATGGCTACACCTTC. The rearrangement links TRBV27 to TRBJ1-2, with 7 bases fitting TRBD1. The length of the CDR3 is 13 residues. V trimming: 5 bases; J trimming: 4 bases; junction bases outside the gene matches: 4. CDR1 and CDR2 from the germline V gene are MNHEY and SMNVEV (reference sequence).

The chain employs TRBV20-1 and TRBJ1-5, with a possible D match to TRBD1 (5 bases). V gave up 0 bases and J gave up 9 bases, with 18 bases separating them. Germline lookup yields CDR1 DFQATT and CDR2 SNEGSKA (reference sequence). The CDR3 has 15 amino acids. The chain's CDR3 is CSARDRRAGPWPQHF. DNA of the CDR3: TGCAGTGCTAGAGATAGAAGGGCGGGGCCGTGGCCCCAGCATTTT.

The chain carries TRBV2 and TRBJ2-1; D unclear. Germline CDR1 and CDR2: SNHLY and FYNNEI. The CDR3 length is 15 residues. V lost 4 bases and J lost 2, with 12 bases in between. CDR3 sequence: CASSAISSPYNEQFF. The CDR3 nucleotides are TGTGCCAGCAGTGCCATATCGAGTCCCTACAATGAGCAGTTCTTC.

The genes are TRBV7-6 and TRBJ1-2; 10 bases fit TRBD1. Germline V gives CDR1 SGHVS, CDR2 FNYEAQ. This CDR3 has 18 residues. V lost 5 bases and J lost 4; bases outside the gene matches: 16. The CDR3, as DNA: TGTGCCAGCAGCCAGGATCTCCAAGCCGGGACAGGGGTCTATGGCTACACCTTC. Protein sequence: CASSQDLQAGTGVYGYTF.

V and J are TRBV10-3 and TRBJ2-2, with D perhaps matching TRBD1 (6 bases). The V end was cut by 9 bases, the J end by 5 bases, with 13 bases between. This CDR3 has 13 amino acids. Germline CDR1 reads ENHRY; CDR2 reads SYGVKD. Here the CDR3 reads CAMGAGETGELFF. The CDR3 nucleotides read TGTGCCATGGGGGCAGGGGAGACCGGGGAGCTGTTTTTT.

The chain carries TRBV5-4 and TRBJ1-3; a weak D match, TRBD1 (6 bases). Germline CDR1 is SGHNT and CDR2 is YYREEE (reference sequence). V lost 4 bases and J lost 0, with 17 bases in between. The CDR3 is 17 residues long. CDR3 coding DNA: TGTGCCAGCAGCGAGGGGGTCTACAGGGACTCTGGAAACACCATATATTTT. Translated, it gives CASSEGVYRDSGNTIYF.

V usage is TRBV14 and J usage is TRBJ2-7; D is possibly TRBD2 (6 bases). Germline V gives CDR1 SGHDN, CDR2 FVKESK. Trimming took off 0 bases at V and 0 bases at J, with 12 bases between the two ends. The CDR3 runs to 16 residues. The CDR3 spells CASSQEVWDSSYEQYF. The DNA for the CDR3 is TGTGCCAGCAGCCAAGAAGTATGGGACTCCTCCTACGAGCAGTACTTC.

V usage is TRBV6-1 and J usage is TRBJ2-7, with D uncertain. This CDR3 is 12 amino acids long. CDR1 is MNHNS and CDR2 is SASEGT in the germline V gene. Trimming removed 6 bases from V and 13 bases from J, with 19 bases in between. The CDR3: CASRDVSAHPYF. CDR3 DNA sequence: TGTGCCAGCAGGGACGTCTCGGCTCACCCATACTTC.

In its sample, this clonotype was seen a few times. CDR3 residues: CASSRRTSGGPYEQYF. In DNA, the CDR3 is TGTGCCAGCAGCCGGAGAACTAGCGGGGGTCCTTACGAGCAGTACTTC. V is TRBV3-1 and J is TRBJ2-7, with TRBD2 matching 11 bases. Germline values: CDR1 LGHDT, CDR2 YNNKEL (reference sequence). There are 16 residues in the CDR3. Trimming cost V 4 bases and J 4 bases; bases outside gene matches: 9.